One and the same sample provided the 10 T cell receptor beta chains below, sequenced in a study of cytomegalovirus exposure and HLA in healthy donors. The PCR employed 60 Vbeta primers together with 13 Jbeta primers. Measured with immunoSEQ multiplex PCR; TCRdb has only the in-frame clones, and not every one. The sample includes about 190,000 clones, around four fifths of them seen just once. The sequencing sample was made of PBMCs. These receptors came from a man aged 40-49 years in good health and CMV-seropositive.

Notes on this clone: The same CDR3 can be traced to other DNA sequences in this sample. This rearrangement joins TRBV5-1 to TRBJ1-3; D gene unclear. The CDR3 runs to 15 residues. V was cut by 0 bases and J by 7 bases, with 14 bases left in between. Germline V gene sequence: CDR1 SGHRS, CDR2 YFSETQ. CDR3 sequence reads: CASSLAGETGNTIYF. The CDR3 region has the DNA TGCGCCAGCAGCTTGGCCGGGGAAACCGGGAACACCATATATTTT. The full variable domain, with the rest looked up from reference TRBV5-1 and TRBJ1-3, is KAGVTQTPRYLIKTRGQQVTLSCSPISGHRSVSWYQQTPGQGLQFLFEYFSETQRNKGNFPGRFSGRQFSNSRSEMNVSTLELGDSALYLCASSLAGETGNTIYFGEGSWLTVV.

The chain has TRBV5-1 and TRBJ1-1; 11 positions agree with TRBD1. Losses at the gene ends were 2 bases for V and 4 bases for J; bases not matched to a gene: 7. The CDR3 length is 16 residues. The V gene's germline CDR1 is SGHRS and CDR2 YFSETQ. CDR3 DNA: TGCGCCAGCAGCTTCCTTACCGGGACAGGGGGCACTGAAGCTTTCTTT. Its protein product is CASSFLTGTGGTEAFF.

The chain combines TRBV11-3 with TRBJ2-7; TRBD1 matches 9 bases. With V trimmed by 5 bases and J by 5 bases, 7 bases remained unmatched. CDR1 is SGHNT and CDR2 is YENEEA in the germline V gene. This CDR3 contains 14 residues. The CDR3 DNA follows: TGTGCCAGCAGCCGGGGACAGGGTGGGAACGAGCAGTACTTC. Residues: CASSRGQGGNEQYF.

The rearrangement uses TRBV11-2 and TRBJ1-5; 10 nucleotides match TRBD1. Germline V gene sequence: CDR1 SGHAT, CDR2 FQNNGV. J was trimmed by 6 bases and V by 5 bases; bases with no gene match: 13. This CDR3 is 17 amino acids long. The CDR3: CASSRSGGQGIFQPQHF. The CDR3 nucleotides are TGTGCCAGCAGCCGTAGCGGGGGACAGGGGATTTTTCAGCCCCAGCATTTT.

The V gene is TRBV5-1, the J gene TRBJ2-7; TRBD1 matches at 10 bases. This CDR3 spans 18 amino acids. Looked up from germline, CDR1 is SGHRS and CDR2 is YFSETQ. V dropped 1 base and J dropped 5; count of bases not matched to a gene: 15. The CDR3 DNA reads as TGCGCCAGCAGCTTGTCCTCGGATTATCGGGACAGGGGCCACGAGCAGTACTTC. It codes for CASSLSSDYRDRGHEQYF. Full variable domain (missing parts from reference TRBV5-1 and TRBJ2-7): KAGVTQTPRYLIKTRGQQVTLSCSPISGHRSVSWYQQTPGQGLQFLFEYFSETQRNKGNFPGRFSGRQFSNSRSEMNVSTLELGDSALYLCASSLSSDYRDRGHEQYFGPGTRLTVT.

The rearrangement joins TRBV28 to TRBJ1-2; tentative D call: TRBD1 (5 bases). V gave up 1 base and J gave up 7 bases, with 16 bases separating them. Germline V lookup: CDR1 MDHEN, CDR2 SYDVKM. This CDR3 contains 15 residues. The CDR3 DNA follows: TGTGCCAGCAGTTTATTCCCACGGCAGGGAGGTGGCTACACCTTC. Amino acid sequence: CASSLFPRQGGGYTF.

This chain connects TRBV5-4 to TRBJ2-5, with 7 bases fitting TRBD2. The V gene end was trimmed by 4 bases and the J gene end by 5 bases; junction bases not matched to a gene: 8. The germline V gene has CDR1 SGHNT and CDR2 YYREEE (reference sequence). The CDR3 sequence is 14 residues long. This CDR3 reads CASSPREGGETQYF. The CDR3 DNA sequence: TGTGCCAGCAGCCCCCGAGAGGGAGGGGAGACCCAGTACTTC.

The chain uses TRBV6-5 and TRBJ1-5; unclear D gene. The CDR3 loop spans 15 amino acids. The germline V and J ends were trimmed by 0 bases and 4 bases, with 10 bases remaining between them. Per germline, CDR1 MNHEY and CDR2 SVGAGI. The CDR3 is CASSYSRQPNQPQHF. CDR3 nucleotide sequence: TGTGCCAGCAGTTACTCGAGGCAGCCAAATCAGCCCCAGCATTTT.

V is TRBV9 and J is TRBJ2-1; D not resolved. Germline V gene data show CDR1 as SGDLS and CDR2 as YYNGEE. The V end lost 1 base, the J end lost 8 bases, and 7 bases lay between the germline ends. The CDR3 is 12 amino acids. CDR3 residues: CASSVLPYEQFF. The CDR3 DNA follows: TGTGCCAGCAGCGTACTTCCGTATGAGCAGTTCTTC.

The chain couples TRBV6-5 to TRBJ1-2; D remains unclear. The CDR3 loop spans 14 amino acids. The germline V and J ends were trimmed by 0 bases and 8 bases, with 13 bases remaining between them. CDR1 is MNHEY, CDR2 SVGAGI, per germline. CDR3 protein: CASSYSFILSGYTF. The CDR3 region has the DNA TGTGCCAGCAGTTACTCGTTTATTTTATCCGGCTACACCTTC.